This paragraph reports one T cell receptor beta chain. These data come from a study of blood T cell repertoires in COVID-19. Produced via immunoSEQ multiplex PCR; TCRdb's table is partial and in-frame only. The repertoire has some 210,000 clones, approximately 90% of them found once; the top ten carry about 5%. The CDR3 consists of 14 residues. Germline V lookup: CDR1 LNHDA, CDR2 SQIVND (reference sequence). Trimming pared 5 bases from V and 1 base from J, leaving 11 bases between. Sequencing input: peripheral blood. This chain links TRBV19 with TRBJ1-1; D not certain. The TCR originated in a woman between 40 and 55 years old with acute or convalescent COVID-19. This chain's CDR3 is CASSLPTPNTEAFF. The CDR3 DNA follows: TGTGCCAGTAGTCTACCGACACCGAACACTGAAGCTTTCTTT. The full variable domain, its missing parts supplied by reference TRBV19 and TRBJ1-1, is DGGITQSPKYLFRKEGQNVTLSCEQNLNHDAMYWYRQDPGQGLRLIYYSQIVNDFQKGDIAEGYSVSREKKESFPLTVTSAQKNPTAFYLCASSLPTPNTEAFFGQGTRLTVV.